The entry that follows covers one T cell receptor (beta chain) sequence. As yet, its antigen is unknown. 60 Vbeta and 13 Jbeta primers were used in PCR. TCRdb's copy holds only in-frame clones and misses some; the assay was immunoSEQ multiplex PCR. This sample has 90,000 to 130,000 clones; about four fifths occur once, and the top ten carry about 4.9%. This sample was included in a study of cytomegalovirus exposure and HLA in healthy donors. General observations from the study: CMV serostatus was the sole immune exposure data available. Altogether, some 160 TCR beta chains were recorded as cytomegalovirus-associated. In a later analysis, TCR beta V- and J-gene trimming was associated with a missense DCLRE1C variant.

The CDR3 spans 14 residues. Germline V gene lookup returns CDR1 SEHNR and CDR2 FQNEAQ (reference sequence). V was clipped by 2 bases and J by 2 bases; unmatched bases: 3. This rearrangement joins TRBV7-9 to TRBJ2-7; TRBD1 aligns across 7 bases. This TCR was recovered from a young man in good health and CMV-seropositive. Sample: PBMCs. CDR3 sequence (DNA): TGTGCCAGCAGCTTATCCGGACAGGCCTACGAGCAGTACTTC. Its translation: CASSLSGQAYEQYF.